This is a list of T cell receptor beta chains from one sample in a study of T cell changes during pregnancy in multiple sclerosis. Clones were sequenced by immunoSEQ multiplex PCR, and TCRdb holds only the in-frame ones, with some missing. The sample contains some 60,000 clones, approximately 90% of which appear only once. This material consisted of peripheral blood, taken after pregnancy. These receptor sequences come from a female donor in good health, enrolled as a control in a pregnancy study. Each CDR3 is given with its conserved first and last residue. The order of the fields is J gene, V gene, D gene, CDR3 length, clone size, CDR3 protein, CDR3 DNA. The D gene is left open where the match is weak. Size is stated for part of the rows, as once, few or many counts, or as a class when the clone is expanded.

j_call: TRBJ2-7; v_call: TRBV4-2; d_call: .; cdr3_length: 15; clone_size: .; cdr3_aa: CASSQSAGFTYEQYF; cdr3_nt: TGTGCCAGCAGCCAGTCAGCGGGTTTCACCTACGAGCAGTACTTC
j_call: TRBJ1-2; v_call: TRBV9; d_call: .; cdr3_length: 13; clone_size: .; cdr3_aa: CASSATGVYGYTF; cdr3_nt: TGTGCCAGCAGCGCGACAGGTGTTTATGGCTACACCTTC
j_call: TRBJ2-7; v_call: TRBV4-2; d_call: .; cdr3_length: 15; clone_size: once; cdr3_aa: CASSQPDSGSYEQYF; cdr3_nt: TGTGCCAGCAGCCAACCGGACAGTGGCTCCTACGAGCAGTACTTC
j_call: TRBJ1-2; v_call: TRBV7-6; d_call: TRBD1; cdr3_length: 15; clone_size: .; cdr3_aa: CASSSGTAAYYGYTF; cdr3_nt: TGTGCCAGCAGCTCAGGGACAGCGGCTTACTATGGCTACACCTTC
j_call: TRBJ2-1; v_call: TRBV19; d_call: .; cdr3_length: 12; clone_size: once; cdr3_aa: CASSIGVHEQFF; cdr3_nt: TGTGCCAGTAGTATCGGGGTTCATGAGCAGTTCTTC
j_call: TRBJ2-7; v_call: TRBV25-1; d_call: TRBD1; cdr3_length: 11; clone_size: .; cdr3_aa: CASTGVYEQYF; cdr3_nt: TGTGCCAGTACAGGGGTTTACGAGCAGTACTTC
j_call: TRBJ2-7; v_call: TRBV10-3; d_call: .; cdr3_length: 12; clone_size: few; cdr3_aa: CAIRTGSGEQYF; cdr3_nt: TGTGCCATCAGGACTGGGTCTGGCGAGCAGTACTTC
j_call: TRBJ2-2; v_call: TRBV6-5; d_call: .; cdr3_length: 13; clone_size: .; cdr3_aa: CASSYRGSGELFF; cdr3_nt: TGTGCCAGCAGTTACAGGGGGAGCGGGGAGCTGTTTTTT
j_call: TRBJ1-2; v_call: TRBV20-1; d_call: .; cdr3_length: 10; clone_size: .; cdr3_aa: CSALDWGYTF; cdr3_nt: TGCAGTGCTCTAGACTGGGGCTACACCTTC
j_call: TRBJ2-7; v_call: TRBV5-6; d_call: TRBD1; cdr3_length: 16; clone_size: .; cdr3_aa: CASTSTHRGLPYEQYF; cdr3_nt: TGTGCCAGCACCTCCACCCACAGGGGGCTTCCCTACGAGCAGTACTTC
j_call: TRBJ2-7; v_call: TRBV29-1; d_call: TRBD1; cdr3_length: 14; clone_size: .; cdr3_aa: CSAAGDRGRMEQYF; cdr3_nt: TGCAGCGCCGCAGGGGACAGGGGTCGAATGGAGCAGTACTTC
j_call: TRBJ2-5; v_call: TRBV2; d_call: TRBD2; cdr3_length: 16; clone_size: .; cdr3_aa: CADSPGLAGGLETQYF; cdr3_nt: TGTGCCGACTCACCGGGACTAGCGGGGGGGCTGGAGACCCAGTACTTC
j_call: TRBJ2-7; v_call: TRBV10-1; d_call: .; cdr3_length: 16; clone_size: .; cdr3_aa: CASSDLETARFYEQYF; cdr3_nt: TGCGCCAGCAGTGACCTGGAGACAGCGAGATTCTACGAGCAGTACTTC
j_call: TRBJ2-7; v_call: TRBV4-3; d_call: .; cdr3_length: 13; clone_size: .; cdr3_aa: CASSLSGRTEQYF; cdr3_nt: TGCGCCAGCAGCCTTTCCGGACGGACTGAGCAGTACTTC
j_call: TRBJ2-7; v_call: TRBV7-2; d_call: TRBD2; cdr3_length: 15; clone_size: .; cdr3_aa: CASSLVGGVTYEQYF; cdr3_nt: TGTGCCAGCAGCTTAGTCGGGGGGGTAACCTACGAGCAGTACTTC
j_call: TRBJ1-2; v_call: TRBV7-2; d_call: .; cdr3_length: 13; clone_size: .; cdr3_aa: CASCREVHYGYTF; cdr3_nt: TGTGCCAGCTGCCGGGAGGTCCACTATGGCTACACCTTC
j_call: TRBJ2-3; v_call: TRBV7-9; d_call: TRBD2; cdr3_length: 15; clone_size: .; cdr3_aa: CASRWTSGSLDTQYF; cdr3_nt: TGTGCCAGCAGGTGGACTAGCGGGAGTCTTGATACGCAGTATTTT
j_call: TRBJ1-2; v_call: TRBV5-1; d_call: TRBD1; cdr3_length: 16; clone_size: .; cdr3_aa: CASSLGEGTVFYGYTF; cdr3_nt: TGCGCCAGCAGCTTGGGGGAAGGGACAGTTTTCTATGGCTACACCTTC
j_call: TRBJ2-5; v_call: TRBV28; d_call: .; cdr3_length: 13; clone_size: once; cdr3_aa: CASSLPPKETQYF; cdr3_nt: TGTGCCAGCAGTCTACCCCCTAAAGAGACCCAGTACTTC
j_call: TRBJ1-5; v_call: TRBV27; d_call: TRBD1; cdr3_length: 17; clone_size: .; cdr3_aa: CASSLFLGTGDNQPQHF; cdr3_nt: TGTGCCAGCAGTTTATTCCTAGGGACAGGGGATAATCAGCCCCAGCATTTT
j_call: TRBJ1-1; v_call: TRBV5-8; d_call: .; cdr3_length: 14; clone_size: .; cdr3_aa: CASSLAVRNTEAFF; cdr3_nt: TGTGCCAGCAGCTTGGCGGTTAGGAACACTGAAGCTTTCTTT
j_call: TRBJ2-5; v_call: TRBV28; d_call: .; cdr3_length: 16; clone_size: .; cdr3_aa: CASSFPAFGEVETQYF; cdr3_nt: TGTGCCAGCAGTTTCCCCGCCTTTGGGGAGGTGGAGACCCAGTACTTC
j_call: TRBJ2-1; v_call: TRBV6-5; d_call: .; cdr3_length: 15; clone_size: .; cdr3_aa: CASSPTDSEYNEQFF; cdr3_nt: TGTGCCAGCAGCCCAACGGACAGCGAGTACAATGAGCAGTTCTTC
j_call: TRBJ1-4; v_call: TRBV7-2; d_call: TRBD1; cdr3_length: 16; clone_size: .; cdr3_aa: CASSLNRLDRGEKLFF; cdr3_nt: TGTGCCAGCAGCTTAAATCGGTTGGACAGGGGTGAAAAACTGTTTTTT
j_call: TRBJ2-1; v_call: TRBV27; d_call: TRBD2; cdr3_length: 14; clone_size: .; cdr3_aa: CASSLAGGPNEQFF; cdr3_nt: TGTGCCAGCAGTTTAGCGGGAGGGCCGAATGAGCAGTTCTTC
j_call: TRBJ2-5; v_call: TRBV7-3; d_call: .; cdr3_length: 14; clone_size: .; cdr3_aa: CASSFFKGAETQYF; cdr3_nt: TGTGCCAGCAGCTTCTTCAAAGGGGCAGAGACCCAGTACTTC
j_call: TRBJ2-2; v_call: TRBV5-1; d_call: .; cdr3_length: 12; clone_size: .; cdr3_aa: CASSLNTGELFF; cdr3_nt: TGCGCCAGCAGCCTAAACACCGGGGAGCTGTTTTTT
j_call: TRBJ2-2; v_call: TRBV19; d_call: TRBD2; cdr3_length: 16; clone_size: .; cdr3_aa: CASSTSGTRLTGELFF; cdr3_nt: TGTGCCAGTAGTACCTCCGGGACTAGGTTAACCGGGGAGCTGTTTTTT
j_call: TRBJ1-2; v_call: TRBV19; d_call: .; cdr3_length: 13; clone_size: few; cdr3_aa: CASCPGMVYGYTF; cdr3_nt: TGTGCCAGTTGTCCAGGGATGGTCTATGGCTACACCTTC
j_call: TRBJ1-1; v_call: TRBV18; d_call: TRBD1; cdr3_length: 15; clone_size: .; cdr3_aa: CASSPGTGGNTEAFF; cdr3_nt: TGTGCCAGCTCACCTGGGACAGGGGGAAACACTGAAGCTTTCTTT
j_call: TRBJ2-7; v_call: TRBV6-1; d_call: TRBD1; cdr3_length: 15; clone_size: .; cdr3_aa: CASSDPGQGTYEQYF; cdr3_nt: TGTGCCAGCAGTGACCCGGGACAGGGAACCTACGAGCAGTACTTC
j_call: TRBJ1-6; v_call: TRBV11-2; d_call: TRBD1; cdr3_length: 16; clone_size: .; cdr3_aa: CASTLGSTGGNSPLHF; cdr3_nt: TGTGCCAGCACCTTAGGCTCGACAGGGGGGAATTCACCCCTCCACTTT
j_call: TRBJ2-7; v_call: TRBV14; d_call: TRBD2; cdr3_length: 14; clone_size: .; cdr3_aa: CASSQEGEGYEQYF; cdr3_nt: TGTGCCAGCAGCCAAGAAGGGGAGGGCTACGAGCAGTACTTC
j_call: TRBJ2-1; v_call: TRBV7-2; d_call: TRBD2; cdr3_length: 14; clone_size: .; cdr3_aa: CASSLTSGRAQQFF; cdr3_nt: TGTGCCAGCAGCTTAACTAGCGGGAGGGCCCAGCAGTTCTTC
j_call: TRBJ1-2; v_call: TRBV2; d_call: .; cdr3_length: 14; clone_size: .; cdr3_aa: CASSGGGGNYGYTF; cdr3_nt: TGTGCCAGCTCTGGCGGGGGCGGAAACTATGGCTACACCTTC
j_call: TRBJ1-6; v_call: TRBV2; d_call: TRBD1; cdr3_length: 12; clone_size: .; cdr3_aa: CASGQGPSPLHF; cdr3_nt: TGTGCCAGCGGACAGGGCCCTTCACCCCTCCACTTT
j_call: TRBJ2-7; v_call: TRBV25-1; d_call: .; cdr3_length: 13; clone_size: .; cdr3_aa: CASSGERGGPPYF; cdr3_nt: TGTGCCAGCAGTGGCGAAAGGGGGGGGCCCCCGTACTTC
j_call: TRBJ2-1; v_call: TRBV11-1; d_call: TRBD1; cdr3_length: 16; clone_size: .; cdr3_aa: CASSPYLRQGNNEQFF; cdr3_nt: TGTGCCAGCAGCCCCTACCTTAGACAGGGTAACAATGAGCAGTTCTTC
j_call: TRBJ2-7; v_call: TRBV28; d_call: TRBD2; cdr3_length: 20; clone_size: .; cdr3_aa: CASSLWQGKLAAPSSYEQYF; cdr3_nt: TGTGCCAGCAGTTTATGGCAGGGGAAACTAGCGGCCCCGAGCTCCTACGAGCAGTACTTC
j_call: TRBJ2-7; v_call: TRBV6-1; d_call: TRBD2; cdr3_length: 15; clone_size: .; cdr3_aa: CASSETGGSSYEQYF; cdr3_nt: TGTGCCAGCAGTGAAACGGGAGGTAGCTCCTACGAGCAGTACTTC
j_call: TRBJ2-1; v_call: TRBV5-1; d_call: .; cdr3_length: 16; clone_size: .; cdr3_aa: CASSVQMDFSYNEQFF; cdr3_nt: TGCGCCAGCAGCGTCCAGATGGACTTCTCCTACAATGAGCAGTTCTTC
j_call: TRBJ1-2; v_call: TRBV14; d_call: .; cdr3_length: 13; clone_size: .; cdr3_aa: CASSQGLNYGYTF; cdr3_nt: TGTGCCAGCAGCCAAGGGCTTAACTATGGCTACACCTTC
j_call: TRBJ1-6; v_call: TRBV27; d_call: TRBD1; cdr3_length: 11; clone_size: .; cdr3_aa: CASRDYRGLHF; cdr3_nt: TGTGCCAGCAGGGATTACAGGGGCCTCCACTTT
j_call: TRBJ1-5; v_call: TRBV30; d_call: .; cdr3_length: 14; clone_size: once; cdr3_aa: CAWSGEGGYQPQHF; cdr3_nt: TGTGCCTGGAGTGGAGAGGGCGGATATCAGCCCCAGCATTTT
j_call: TRBJ1-3; v_call: TRBV6-1; d_call: TRBD1; cdr3_length: 14; clone_size: few; cdr3_aa: CASSGQGAGNTIYF; cdr3_nt: TGTGCCAGCAGCGGACAGGGGGCTGGAAACACCATATATTTT
j_call: TRBJ2-5; v_call: TRBV5-1; d_call: .; cdr3_length: 15; clone_size: .; cdr3_aa: CASSLAGAVDETQYF; cdr3_nt: TGCGCCAGCAGCTTGGCAGGGGCGGTAGACGAGACCCAGTACTTC
j_call: TRBJ2-7; v_call: TRBV29-1; d_call: TRBD2; cdr3_length: 16; clone_size: once; cdr3_aa: CSVEDRVAGVAYEQYF; cdr3_nt: TGCAGCGTTGAAGATCGGGTAGCGGGAGTTGCCTACGAGCAGTACTTC
j_call: TRBJ1-1; v_call: TRBV18; d_call: TRBD1; cdr3_length: 17; clone_size: .; cdr3_aa: CASSPGQGVFGGTEAFF; cdr3_nt: TGTGCCAGCTCACCTGGACAGGGGGTATTTGGAGGTACTGAAGCTTTCTTT
j_call: TRBJ2-1; v_call: TRBV27; d_call: .; cdr3_length: 15; clone_size: once; cdr3_aa: CASRDPSGGLYEQFF; cdr3_nt: TGTGCCAGCAGAGATCCCTCCGGGGGGCTCTATGAGCAGTTCTTC
j_call: TRBJ2-6; v_call: TRBV30; d_call: TRBD1; cdr3_length: 16; clone_size: .; cdr3_aa: CAVNRDRGRGANVLTF; cdr3_nt: TGTGCCGTAAACCGGGACAGGGGGCGAGGGGCCAACGTCCTGACTTTC
j_call: TRBJ2-1; v_call: TRBV27; d_call: .; cdr3_length: 15; clone_size: .; cdr3_aa: CASSLKRSTGNEQFF; cdr3_nt: TGTGCCAGCAGTTTGAAGCGGTCGACAGGCAATGAGCAGTTCTTC
j_call: TRBJ2-1; v_call: TRBV5-1; d_call: TRBD2; cdr3_length: 14; clone_size: .; cdr3_aa: CASSPSGGRNEQFF; cdr3_nt: TGCGCCAGCAGCCCGAGCGGGGGAAGGAATGAGCAGTTCTTC
j_call: TRBJ2-3; v_call: TRBV6-1; d_call: TRBD1; cdr3_length: 14; clone_size: .; cdr3_aa: CASSDQTGADTQYF; cdr3_nt: TGTGCCAGCAGTGATCAGACAGGGGCAGATACGCAGTATTTT
j_call: TRBJ2-1; v_call: TRBV7-2; d_call: TRBD1; cdr3_length: 16; clone_size: .; cdr3_aa: CASSLASPGQYNEQFF; cdr3_nt: TGTGCCAGCAGCTTAGCTTCTCCGGGACAGTACAATGAGCAGTTCTTC